Reported below is one T cell receptor beta chain. One junction end disagrees with the germline gene, perhaps due to a read error. Isolated RNA was reverse transcribed in full, so expressed TCRB transcripts were sequenced. Data came from immunoSEQ multiplex PCR; TCRdb stores just in-frame clones and leaves some out. The sample carries about 620,000 clones, about 16% recorded once. The data derive from a study of beta chain features in type 1 diabetes. CDR1 and CDR2 (germline): SSHAT, FNYEAQ (reference sequence). This CDR3 has 15 residues. J is TRBJ2-3 and V is TRBV7-7, with D unresolved. The sample taken for sequencing was naive CD4+ T cells from blood. The sequence came from a man between 18 and 29 years old in good health. The CDR3 nucleotides read TGTGCTAGCAGCTTAGCCAGCGCTAGCACAGATACGCAGTATTTT. It is translated as CASSLASASTDTQYF.